This TCR beta chain was captured by sequencing in a study of T cells in localized non-small cell lung cancer. The table came from immunoSEQ multiplex PCR; TCRdb's copy has only in-frame clones and leaves some out. Of some 130,000 clones in the sample, roughly 90% were seen once. A remark on this clone: Its antigen is undetermined.

Notes on the study in general: One tumor region alone was sequenced, and heterogeneity therefore remains possible. The greatest T cell clonality was found in uninvolved adjacent lung (higher than in tumor). Density of T cells in blood, when higher, went with longer overall survival. In adjacent lung appeared a median about 57 of the top 100 tumor clones.

The CDR3 is made up of 15 amino acids. Unmatched junction bases numbered 10, after V lost 4 bases and J lost 5 bases. Germline V gene sequence: CDR1 LNHDA, CDR2 SQIVND (reference sequence). The sequence was collected from a female donor aged 60 or older with stage I lung adenocarcinoma. Here the sequenced sample was peripheral blood, taken before any cancer treatment. The J gene is TRBJ1-1, the V gene TRBV19; 7 nucleotides align to TRBD1. CDR3 residues: CASSKTGNLDTEAFF. The CDR3 DNA reads TGTGCCAGTAGTAAGACAGGGAATTTGGATACTGAAGCTTTCTTT.